These T cell receptor beta chains were read from a single sample in a study of metastatic and nonmetastatic thyroid tumors. TCRdb reanalyzed the PCR reads via MiXCR. This sample carries 4,000 to 6,000 clones, 25% to 30% of them seen once, and the ten largest clones take about 15%. The sequenced sample was adjacent normal tissue. These receptors were obtained from a female donor with papillary thyroid cancer or a benign thyroid nodule (not recorded which). Some clones in this sample may be carry-over from other donors' samples. CDR3s include the opening cysteine and the closing phenylalanine or tryptophan. The order of the fields is V gene, J gene, CDR3 protein.

TRBV20-1	TRBJ1-5	CSAIALVNQPQHF
TRBV20-1	TRBJ2-1	CSAISGSSYNEQFF
TRBV20-1	TRBJ2-7	CSARGLSYEQYF
TRBV20-1	TRBJ2-5	CSANPGQGGETQYF
TRBV6-1	TRBJ1-1	CAGSLTGGIKAFF
TRBV9	TRBJ2-2	CASSPGPSKGGELFF
TRBV6-1	TRBJ2-1	CASRKNQVQSYNEQFF
TRBV28	TRBJ2-7	CASSPGGNNYEQYF
TRBV7-3	TRBJ1-2	CASSLTGGTDFGYTF
TRBV18	TRBJ2-7	CASSGTGPGDEQYF
TRBV6-2/TRBV6-3	TRBJ2-3	CASSYSRTEPTDTQYF
TRBV7-8	TRBJ1-1	CASSLGPGNTEAFF
TRBV24-1	TRBJ2-3	CATSDSTGALTGTQYF
TRBV11-1	TRBJ2-3	CASSATGGQGHHTQYF
TRBV2	TRBJ1-2	CASSGLMHGYTF
TRBV10-3	TRBJ1-1	CAISRQGRTEAFF
TRBV18	TRBJ2-6	CASSPGHEQVLTF
TRBV7-6	TRBJ1-2	CASSLGTSVYGYTF
TRBV2	TRBJ2-1	CASSTGEDEQFF
TRBV5-1	TRBJ2-7	CASSLDLAGGEQYF
TRBV7-2	TRBJ1-2	CASSLGQGLHYGYTF
TRBV7-2	TRBJ2-2	CATLAATGELFF
TRBV4-2	TRBJ1-1	CASSQDPTLGTEAFF
TRBV6-2/TRBV6-3	TRBJ1-2	CASTPSMGNYGYTF
TRBV24-1	TRBJ2-2	CATTSTGATGELFF
TRBV27	TRBJ2-7	CASSFAQVSYEQYF
TRBV18	TRBJ1-1	CASSLDRLNTEAFF
TRBV6-1	TRBJ2-1	CASSQTSGRYNEQFF
TRBV14	TRBJ2-2	CASSQDHLSGRGYTGELFF
TRBV28	TRBJ1-2	CASSSPSRGDMYGYTF
TRBV29-1	TRBJ1-3	CSVGISSGNTIYF
TRBV28	TRBJ2-7	CASSSGQGSYEQYF
TRBV20-1	TRBJ1-2	CRAGRPIYGYTF
TRBV2	TRBJ2-2	CASRGSGEIGELFF
TRBV20-1	TRBJ2-7	CSARGPGTAYEQYF
TRBV10-3	TRBJ1-2	CAILPETGVYGYTF
TRBV28	TRBJ2-7	CASSPIGTKIYEQYF
TRBV7-3	TRBJ2-3	CASGPGLGDTQYF
TRBV20-1	TRBJ2-7	CSAQGEMRTYEQYF
TRBV20-1	TRBJ1-1	CSASVAPGHLNTEAFF
TRBV29-1	TRBJ2-2	CSVEDLRGFGTGELFF
TRBV6-6	TRBJ2-7	CASSYGGTLSYEQYF
TRBV4-3	TRBJ1-2	CASSATFGHLLGYGYTF
TRBV20-1	TRBJ1-2	CSARDFTGANYGYTF
TRBV5-1	TRBJ2-7	CASSPDPPYEQYF
TRBV2	TRBJ2-7	CASKRSGSSYEQYF
TRBV3-1	TRBJ2-7	CASSGGYEQYF
TRBV12-3/TRBV12-4	TRBJ1-2	CASTIRGWGGYTF
TRBV5-1	TRBJ2-7	CVSSLGGSISHEQYF